This entry is about one T cell receptor beta chain. V was clipped by 7 bases and J by 4 bases, with 14 bases between them. Germline V CDR1 and CDR2: DFQATT, SNEGSKA (reference sequence). The CDR3 is made up of 12 amino acids. One entry per CDR3 protein, called by TCRdb with MiXCR from the 5' RACE reads. The table records roughly 1.6 million distinct CDR3 sequences, about 32% of them present only once. The data were obtained in a study of identical twins. The chain couples TRBV20-1 to TRBJ2-7; D not certain. The sample taken for sequencing was cord blood. The receptor's source is a newborn girl in good health. CDR3 amino acids: CSGRTDIYEQYF. CDR3 bases: TGCAGTGGGCGGACCGACATATACGAGCAGTACTTC.